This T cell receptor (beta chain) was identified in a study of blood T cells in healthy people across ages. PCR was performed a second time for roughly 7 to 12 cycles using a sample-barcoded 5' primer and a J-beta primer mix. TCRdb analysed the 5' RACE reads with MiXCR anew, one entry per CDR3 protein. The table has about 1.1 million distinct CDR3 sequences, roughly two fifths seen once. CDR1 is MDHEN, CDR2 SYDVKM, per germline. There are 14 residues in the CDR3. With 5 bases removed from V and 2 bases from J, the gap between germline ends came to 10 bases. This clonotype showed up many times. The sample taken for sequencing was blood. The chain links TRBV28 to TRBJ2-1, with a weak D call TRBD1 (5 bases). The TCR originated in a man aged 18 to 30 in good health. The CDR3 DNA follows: TGTGCCAGCAGTCCCGCAGGGACCTACAATGAGCAGTTCTTC. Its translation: CASSPAGTYNEQFF.